This T cell receptor (beta chain) is drawn from a study of blood T cell repertoires in COVID-19. Across the study: Collection of acute and convalescent COVID-19 samples took place in the United States, Italy and Spain. PBMCs, B-cell-depleted T cells, or T cells provided the cDNA or gDNA that made up the material.

A remark on this clone: Other DNA sequences within the sample encode an identical CDR3.

Study processing details: Nucleated cell counts were estimated from reference gene primer amplification. Clones were sequenced by immunoSEQ multiplex PCR, and TCRdb holds only the in-frame ones, with some missing. That table gives V, J and clone size, and the DNA gave D and trimming. The table includes some 200,000 clones, approximately 80% detected once. In germline, CDR1 is MNHEY, CDR2 SMNVEV (reference sequence). After removal of 9 bases from V and 7 bases from J, the junction contained 9 bases not matched to a gene. This CDR3 spans 13 amino acids. The chain recombines TRBV27 with TRBJ1-2; 9 bases map to TRBD1. Specimen: peripheral blood. The TCR originated in a human donor with acute or convalescent COVID-19. The donor label of this sample is uncertain. The CDR3 reads CASRLQGARGYTF. CDR3 in DNA: TGTGCCAGTAGGCTACAGGGGGCGCGTGGCTACACCTTC.